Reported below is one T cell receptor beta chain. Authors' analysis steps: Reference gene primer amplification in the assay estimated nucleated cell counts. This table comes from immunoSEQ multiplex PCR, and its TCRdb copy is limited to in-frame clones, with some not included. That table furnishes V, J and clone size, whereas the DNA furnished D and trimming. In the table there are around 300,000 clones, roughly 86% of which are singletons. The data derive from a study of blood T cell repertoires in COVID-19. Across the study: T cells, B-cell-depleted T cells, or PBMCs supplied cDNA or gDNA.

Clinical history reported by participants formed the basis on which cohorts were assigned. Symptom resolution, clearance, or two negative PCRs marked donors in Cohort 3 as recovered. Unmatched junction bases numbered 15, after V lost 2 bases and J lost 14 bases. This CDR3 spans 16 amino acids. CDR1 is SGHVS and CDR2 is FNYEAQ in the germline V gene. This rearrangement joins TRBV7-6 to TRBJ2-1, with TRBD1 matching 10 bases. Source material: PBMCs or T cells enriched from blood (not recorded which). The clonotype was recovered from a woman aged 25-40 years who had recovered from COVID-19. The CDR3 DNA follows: TGTGCCAGCAGCTTATCGACAGGGGGCCTATTGCGGGAGAAGTTCTTC. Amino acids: CASSLSTGGLLREKFF.